These 8 T cell receptor beta chains were sequenced from one sample in a study of beta chain features in type 1 diabetes. The sequenced template was cDNA made from the entire isolated RNA. TCRdb's table, derived via immunoSEQ multiplex PCR, lists solely in-frame clones and lacks some. The sample holds 860,000 or so clones, roughly 16% seen once. Sequencing used naive CD4+ T cells from blood. The receptors here all came from a woman aged 18 to 35 in good health.

The rearrangement uses TRBV27 and TRBJ2-6; D is possibly TRBD2 (5 bases). There are 16 residues in the CDR3. CDR1 and CDR2 (germline): MNHEY, SMNVEV (reference sequence). V lost 4 bases and J 0 bases, leaving 10 bases between the germline ends. CDR3 DNA: TGTGCCAGCAGTTCGGCAGGAGGCTCTGGGGCCAACGTCCTGACTTTC. This translates into CASSSAGGSGANVLTF.

The gene calls are TRBV28 and TRBJ1-5, with D perhaps TRBD1 (6 bases). Germline lookup yields CDR1 MDHEN and CDR2 SYDVKM. This CDR3 region has 15 residues. V was shortened by 5 bases and J by 3 bases, with 14 bases between the two germline ends. The CDR3 nucleotides are TGTGCCAGCAGTCCGGGGGGCAATATCAATCAGCCCCAGCATTTT. Residues: CASSPGGNINQPQHF.

The chain employs TRBV6-5 and TRBJ2-7; D call uncertain. V was shortened by 6 bases and J by 3 bases, with 18 bases between the two germline ends. The CDR3 is made up of 15 amino acids. Germline V gene lookup returns CDR1 MNHEY and CDR2 SVGAGI. The CDR3: CASSRDQVPYYEQYF. CDR3 sequence (DNA): TGTGCCAGCAGCCGCGACCAGGTCCCATACTACGAGCAGTACTTC.

The table lists this clone with a few counts. V and J are TRBV7-2 and TRBJ2-5, with D hard to call. The germline V and J ends were trimmed by 2 bases and 2 bases, with 6 bases remaining between them. The CDR3 sequence is 13 residues long. Germline V gene sequence: CDR1 SGHTA, CDR2 FQGNSA. The CDR3 reads CASSLSVQETQYF. CDR3 in DNA: TGTGCCAGCAGCTTATCCGTACAAGAGACCCAGTACTTC.

Here the CDR3 reads CASSAKNRDSDSNQPQHF. DNA for the CDR3: TGTGCCAGCAGCGCAAAGAACCGGGACAGTGATAGCAATCAGCCCCAGCATTTT. The chain uses TRBV5-7 and TRBJ1-5; 7 positions agree with TRBD1. TRBV5-7 is known as an ORF, though its function is uncertain. The length of the CDR3 is 18 residues. Unmatched junction bases numbered 13, after V lost 4 bases and J lost 0 bases.

The rearrangement joins TRBV2 to TRBJ2-3; D perhaps matches TRBD2 (6 bases). This CDR3 has 12 amino acids. Germline CDR1 and CDR2: SNHLY and FYNNEI. Trimming shortened V by 8 bases and J by 7 bases, and 13 bases separated the two germline ends. The CDR3 sequence: CASAGWNNTQYF. As DNA, the CDR3 is TGTGCCAGCGCGGGATGGAACAATACGCAGTATTTT.

This clone occurred a few times. The rearrangement links TRBV9 to TRBJ2-1, with TRBD2 matching over 11 bases. The CDR3 is made up of 16 amino acids. Germline CDR1 and CDR2: SGDLS and YYNGEE. Losses at the gene ends were 0 bases for V and 4 bases for J; bases not matched to a gene: 3. The CDR3 region is CASSVDGTSGYNEQFF. The CDR3 DNA reads TGTGCCAGCAGCGTAGACGGGACTAGCGGATACAATGAGCAGTTCTTC.

This clone was recorded many times. The J gene is TRBJ2-4, the V gene TRBV4-3; D is perhaps TRBD1 or TRBD2 (5 bases each). V lost 3 bases to trimming and J lost 6 bases, with 12 bases between them. CDR1 and CDR2 (germline): LGHNA, YSLEER. The CDR3 loop spans 14 amino acids. CDR3 sequence reads: CASSQGRDVNIQYF. The DNA of the CDR3 is TGCGCCAGCAGCCAGGGACGGGACGTAAACATTCAGTACTTC.